The 16 T cell receptor beta chains below were found in one sample sequenced in a study of blood T cell repertoires in COVID-19. Libraries were prepared by immunoSEQ multiplex PCR; TCRdb keeps only in-frame clonotypes and omits some of them. The sample contains 250,000 to 350,000 clones, 70% to 90% of which appear only once. Sequences were obtained from PBMCs or T cells enriched from blood (not recorded which). The receptors come from a woman aged 30 to 39 who had recovered from COVID-19.

The gene calls are TRBV5-6 and TRBJ1-4, with 8 bases fitting TRBD1. Germline CDR1 and CDR2: SGHDT and YYEEEE. V shed 3 bases, J shed 0 bases, and the junction held 4 bases outside the gene matches. This CDR3 region has 16 residues. CDR3 in DNA: TGTGCCAGCAGCTCGGACAGGGCCTCAACTAATGAAAAACTGTTTTTT. Translated, it gives CASSSDRASTNEKLFF.

This clone showed up just once. The rearrangement joins TRBV2 to TRBJ2-2; 8 bases agree with TRBD1. V was pared by 5 bases and J by 4 bases, with 9 bases of the junction left unmatched. The CDR3 runs 16 residues. CDR1 and CDR2 from the germline V gene are SNHLY and FYNNEI. Written as DNA, the CDR3 is TGTGCCAGCAGTCTCTGGGGACAGGTTCGCACCGGGGAGCTGTTTTTT. It yields the protein CASSLWGQVRTGELFF.

V usage is TRBV3-1 (or the pseudogene TRBV3-2) and J usage is TRBJ2-5; unclear D gene. CDR1 LGHDT and CDR2 YNNKEL come from the germline V gene (reference sequence). The CDR3 has 13 residues. V gave up 6 bases and J gave up 5 bases, with 13 bases separating them. CDR3 sequence reads: CASSRGIVETQYF. CDR3 DNA sequence: TGTGCCAGCAGTCGTGGTATAGTGGAGACCCAGTACTTC.

This clone has a handful of counts. The chain employs TRBV3-1 (or the pseudogene TRBV3-2) and TRBJ1-1; D ambiguous. Germline lookup yields CDR1 LGHDT and CDR2 YNNKEL (reference sequence). V was pared by 2 bases and J by 3 bases, with 13 bases between. This CDR3 is 15 amino acids long. The CDR3 loop is CASSQIWRADTEAFF. The CDR3 DNA follows: TGTGCCAGCAGCCAAATTTGGAGAGCCGACACTGAAGCTTTCTTT.

The chain has TRBV29-1 and TRBJ2-1, with 9 bases lining up with TRBD1. V gave up 6 bases and J gave up 7 bases; unmatched junction bases: 4. CDR3 length equals 12 residues. Germline-derived CDR1 and CDR2 are SQVTM and ANQGSEA. CDR3 nucleotides: TGCAGCGTACGACAGGGGGTTAATGAGCAGTTCTTC. Amino acids: CSVRQGVNEQFF.

This chain joins TRBV29-1 and TRBJ1-1; D ambiguous. Germline values: CDR1 SQVTM, CDR2 ANQGSEA. The CDR3 has 13 amino acids. V dropped 0 bases and J dropped 0 bases, with 5 bases sitting between them. The CDR3 nucleotides are TGCAGCGTTGAAGATCCAGTGAACACTGAAGCTTTCTTT. It is translated as CSVEDPVNTEAFF.

CDR3 coding DNA: TGTGCCAGCAGCGTAGCCCCCCATGGAGGGACCTACGAGCAGTACTTC. Translated: CASSVAPHGGTYEQYF. This sequence joins TRBV9 and TRBJ2-7, with D possibly matching TRBD2 (6 bases). Per germline, CDR1 SGDLS and CDR2 YYNGEE. The CDR3 length is 16 residues. Trimming removed 0 bases from V and 2 bases from J, with 15 bases in between.

CDR3 in DNA: TGTGCCAGCAGTGCCGGGACAGAACCCTACAATGAGCAGTTCTTC. As protein: CASSAGTEPYNEQFF. This sequence joins TRBV5-4 and TRBJ2-1, with 7 bases aligning to TRBD1. The length of the CDR3 is 15 residues. V lost 5 bases to trimming and J lost 2 bases; unmatched junction nucleotides: 7. The germline V gene has CDR1 SGHNT and CDR2 YYREEE (reference sequence).

This chain links TRBV9 with TRBJ2-3; D remains unclear. The CDR3 contains 14 residues. Trimming cost V 3 bases and J 2 bases, with 10 bases left between them. The germline CDR1 and CDR2 sequences are SGDLS and YYNGEE. The CDR3 spells CASSAVSYTDTQYF. The CDR3 bases are TGTGCCAGCAGCGCCGTATCTTACACAGATACGCAGTATTTT.

The chain combines TRBV3-1 (or the pseudogene TRBV3-2) with TRBJ1-6, with D possibly matching TRBD1 (6 bases). From germline, CDR1 is LGHDT and CDR2 YNNKEL (reference sequence). This CDR3 contains 15 residues. Trimming removed 3 bases at V and 5 bases at J, with 11 bases between. This CDR3 is CASSQGATDNSPLHF. CDR3 nucleotides: TGTGCCAGCAGCCAGGGGGCGACGGATAATTCACCCCTCCACTTT.

In its sample, this clone was seen once. The chain joins TRBV28 to TRBJ1-6; weak D call: TRBD1 (6 bases). V was clipped by 7 bases and J by 9 bases, with 13 bases between them. The CDR3 is 13 amino acids. The germline CDR1 and CDR2 sequences are MDHEN and SYDVKM. CDR3 loop: CASIPGVGSPLHF. CDR3 nucleotides: TGTGCCAGCATTCCAGGGGTAGGTTCACCCCTCCACTTT.

This clone was recorded only once. The chain employs TRBV7-2 and TRBJ1-1; unclear D gene. Trimming stripped 5 bases from V and 4 bases from J, with 14 bases between. The CDR3 extends over 14 amino acids. The V gene's germline CDR1 is SGHTA and CDR2 FQGNSA. The CDR3 loop reads CASSPYGKFTEAFF. Here the CDR3 DNA reads TGTGCCAGCAGCCCCTATGGTAAATTCACTGAAGCTTTCTTT.

The rearrangement links TRBV24-1 to TRBJ2-7; 8 positions match TRBD1. Germline lookup yields CDR1 KGHDR and CDR2 SFDVKD. This CDR3 has 16 amino acids. After removal of 3 bases from V and 3 bases from J, the junction contained 9 bases not matched to a gene. The CDR3 here is CATSDPGQGKGYEQYF. DNA for the CDR3: TGTGCCACCAGTGATCCTGGACAGGGAAAGGGCTACGAGCAGTACTTC.

A remark on this clone: In the same sample, other DNA sequences code for this CDR3. CDR3 protein: CASSLAGSSYEQYF. The CDR3 DNA is TGCGCCAGCAGCTTGGCAGGTAGCTCCTACGAGCAGTACTTC. The chain recombines TRBV5-1 with TRBJ2-7; D is uncertain. Germline V CDR1 and CDR2: SGHRS, YFSETQ. V lost 0 bases, J lost 0 bases, and 7 bases lay in between. The CDR3 consists of 14 residues.

The chain joins TRBV7-9 to TRBJ2-6, with D possibly being TRBD2 (5 bases). The ends were cut back, 1 base at V and 2 bases at J, with 6 bases in the middle. This CDR3 is 15 amino acids long. CDR1 SEHNR and CDR2 FQNEAQ come from the germline V gene (reference sequence). For the CDR3, the DNA is TGTGCCAGCAGCTTAGAGGGAGCTGGGGCCAACGTCCTGACTTTC. It is translated as CASSLEGAGANVLTF.

The gene calls are TRBV19 and TRBJ1-6; 7 bases agree with TRBD1. The trim removed 1 base at V and 11 bases at J, leaving 14 bases unmatched. Per germline, CDR1 LNHDA and CDR2 SQIVND (reference sequence). The CDR3 runs 17 residues. The DNA of the CDR3 is TGTGCCAGTAGTATAGCGACCAGGGGGAGGTCCAGGGCACCCCTCCACTTT. Translation gives CASSIATRGRSRAPLHF.